This TCR beta chain was observed in a study of patients and donors after allogeneic stem cell transplantation (dated by TCRdb to 2020 to 2021). This clonotype was observed a handful of times. Its antigen is unknown. No qualities accompany the bases; no much larger clone lies one base away. Library generation was performed with RT-PCR. The reads were generated on a NextSeq 550. TCRdb handled the public reads itself, with Q25 trimming in fastp and clone calling in MiXCR, and kept productive beta chains. Merged by CDR3 protein, the rows form single entries marked with the most common genes and DNA. Across this sample there are some 880,000 distinct CDR3 sequences, with over 15% seen only once. Around 6% of the sample goes to the ten largest clones. From its cysteine to its phenylalanine, the CDR3 spans 13 amino acids. Here the CDR3 DNA is all that survives: 39 bases in frame from base 1. Relative to germline, V is missing 5 bases and J is missing 8 bases, with 7 bases of the junction outside any gene match. The germline V gene encodes CDR1 MNHNS and CDR2 SASEGT.

This TCR was sampled from a human donor who was either an allogeneic HSCT recipient or a stem cell or donor lymphocyte infusion donor (not recorded which). It is not recorded whose cells these are; they may come from a transplant donor. Sequences were obtained from blood, either unsorted or a sorted T cell fraction (not recorded which). The rearranged segments are TRBV6-1 and TRBJ1-1, with 8 bases in between that match TRBD1. The CDR3 is CASSQRTGREAFF. The DNA reads TGTGCCAGCAGTCAGCGGACAGGGCGCGAAGCTTTCTTT.